The 6 T cell receptor beta chains listed next were all sequenced from one sample in a study of beta chain features in type 1 diabetes. What was sequenced were expressed TCRB transcripts, since all of the isolated RNA had been reverse transcribed. Clones were sequenced by immunoSEQ multiplex PCR, and TCRdb holds only the in-frame ones, with some missing. The data show about 360,000 clones, roughly 12% seen once. The sequenced material came from naive CD4+ T cells from blood. Receptor source: a man between 18 and 35 years old in good health.

In this sample, this clone turned up a few times. The chain carries TRBV5-5 and TRBJ2-7; D remains unclear. Trimming pared 4 bases from V and 2 bases from J, leaving 16 bases between. The V gene's germline CDR1 is SGHKS and CDR2 YYEKEE (reference sequence). The CDR3 consists of 15 residues. CDR3 nucleotide sequence: TGTGCCAGCAGCGCTGGCTTGGCAGGAACCTACGAGCAGTACTTC. It is translated as CASSAGLAGTYEQYF.

V is TRBV2 and J is TRBJ1-5; TRBD1 is a possible D gene (6 bases). The length of the CDR3 is 15 residues. Trimming removed 5 bases at V and 9 bases at J, with 20 bases between. Germline V gene sequence: CDR1 SNHLY, CDR2 FYNNEI. For the CDR3, the DNA is TGTGCCAGCAGTCTCACCTTACAGGGACCAGGGCCCCAGCATTTT. Encoded protein: CASSLTLQGPGPQHF.

The chain couples TRBV7-3 to TRBJ2-5; 9 nucleotides match TRBD1. This CDR3 spans 15 amino acids. Germline V lookup: CDR1 SGHTA, CDR2 FQGTGA. V shed 5 bases and J 4 bases; nucleotides not matched to a gene: 8. This CDR3 reads CASSRSGTGTETQYF. The CDR3 coding sequence is TGTGCCAGCAGCCGCTCCGGGACAGGGACAGAGACCCAGTACTTC.

This clone showed up just a few times. V usage is TRBV5-6 and J usage is TRBJ2-5; D gene uncertain. Per germline, CDR1 SGHDT and CDR2 YYEEEE. Trimming took off 1 base at V and 2 bases at J, with 12 bases between the two ends. The CDR3 runs to 15 residues. For the CDR3, the DNA is TGTGCCAGCAGCTTGCCTCTCCGGAGTCAAGAGACCCAGTACTTC. Amino acid sequence: CASSLPLRSQETQYF.

The chain recombines TRBV14 with TRBJ2-1, with 7 bases lining up with TRBD2. V gave up 1 base and J gave up 0 bases; unmatched junction bases: 3. The CDR3 runs to 16 residues. CDR1 SGHDN and CDR2 FVKESK come from the germline V gene. CDR3: CASSQVAGVSYNEQFF. For the CDR3, the DNA is TGTGCCAGCAGCCAAGTTGCGGGAGTCTCCTACAATGAGCAGTTCTTC. The full variable domain, rest sourced from reference TRBV14 and TRBJ2-1, is EAGVTQFPSHSVIEKGQTVTLRCDPISGHDNLYWYRRVMGKEIKFLLHFVKESKQDESGMPNNRFLAERTGGTYSTLKVQPAELEDSGVYFCASSQVAGVSYNEQFFGPGTRLTVL.

The chain couples TRBV28 to TRBJ1-2; D gene ambiguous. The CDR3 is 12 residues long. Trimming left V 5 bases short and J 6 bases short, with 10 bases between. In germline, CDR1 is MDHEN, CDR2 SYDVKM. The CDR3 DNA is TGTGCCAGCAGTCTGTCCCCCCATGGCTACACCTTC. Amino acids: CASSLSPHGYTF.